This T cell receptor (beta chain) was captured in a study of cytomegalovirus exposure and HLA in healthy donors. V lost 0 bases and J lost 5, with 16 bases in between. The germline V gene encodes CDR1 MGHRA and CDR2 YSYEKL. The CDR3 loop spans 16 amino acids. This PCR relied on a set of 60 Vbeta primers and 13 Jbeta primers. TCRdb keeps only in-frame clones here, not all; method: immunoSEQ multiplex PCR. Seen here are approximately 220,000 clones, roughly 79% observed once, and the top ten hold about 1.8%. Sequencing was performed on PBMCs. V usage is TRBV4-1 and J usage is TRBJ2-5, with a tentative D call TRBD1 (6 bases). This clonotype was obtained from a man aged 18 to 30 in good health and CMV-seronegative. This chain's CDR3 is CASSQDSQGYSETQYF. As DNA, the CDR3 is TGCGCCAGCAGCCAAGATAGTCAGGGGTATTCGGAGACCCAGTACTTC.